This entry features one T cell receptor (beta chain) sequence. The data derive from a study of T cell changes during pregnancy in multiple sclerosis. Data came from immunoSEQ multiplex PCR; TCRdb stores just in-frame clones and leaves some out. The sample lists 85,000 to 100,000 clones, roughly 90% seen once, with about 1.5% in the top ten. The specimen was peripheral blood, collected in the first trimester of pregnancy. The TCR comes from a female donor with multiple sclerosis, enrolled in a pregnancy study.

The CDR3 nucleotides are TGCGCCAGCCGGGGCCAAGAGACCCAGTACTTC. Its translation is CASRGQETQYF. V gene TRBV5-1 combines with J gene TRBJ2-5; possibly TRBD2 for D (5 bases). The length of the CDR3 is 11 residues. With 7 bases removed from V and 1 base from J, the gap between germline ends came to 5 bases. CDR1 is SGHRS, CDR2 YFSETQ, per germline.